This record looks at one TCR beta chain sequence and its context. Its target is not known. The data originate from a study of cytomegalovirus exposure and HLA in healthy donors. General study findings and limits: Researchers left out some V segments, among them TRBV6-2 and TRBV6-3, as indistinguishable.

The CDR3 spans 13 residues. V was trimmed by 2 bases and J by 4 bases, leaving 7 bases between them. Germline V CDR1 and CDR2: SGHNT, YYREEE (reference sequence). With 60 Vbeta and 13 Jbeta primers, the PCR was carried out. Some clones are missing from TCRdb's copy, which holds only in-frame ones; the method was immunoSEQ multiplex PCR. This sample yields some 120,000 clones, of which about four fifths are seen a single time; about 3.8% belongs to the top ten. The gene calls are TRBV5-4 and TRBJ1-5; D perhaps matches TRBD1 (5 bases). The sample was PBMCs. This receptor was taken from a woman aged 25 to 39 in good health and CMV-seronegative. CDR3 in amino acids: CASSFQGNQPQHF. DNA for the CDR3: TGTGCCAGCAGCTTCCAGGGTAATCAGCCCCAGCATTTT.